The 29 T cell receptor beta chains below come from one sample, sequenced in a study of blood T cell repertoires in COVID-19. Using immunoSEQ multiplex PCR, the repertoire was profiled, and TCRdb retains in-frame clones only, with some absent. The repertoire holds almost 200,000 clones, with 70% to 90% as singletons. The sequenced material came from peripheral blood. The source of these receptors is a woman between 70 and 85 years old with acute or convalescent COVID-19.

This chain joins TRBV11-2 and TRBJ1-2; D perhaps matches TRBD1 (5 bases). Germline CDR1 reads SGHAT; CDR2 reads FQNNGV. The CDR3 extends over 13 amino acids. V lost 5 bases to trimming and J lost 13 bases, with 20 bases between them. The CDR3 nucleotides read TGTGCCAGCAGCCCCTCCGCGCATGGGGGGTGCACCTTC. Its translation is CASSPSAHGGCTF.

This clone turned up a few times. J is TRBJ1-2 and V is TRBV5-6; D might be TRBD1 (5 bases). Trimming removed 4 bases from V and 4 bases from J, with 8 bases in between. The CDR3 contains 12 residues. The germline V gene encodes CDR1 SGHDT and CDR2 YYEEEE. DNA for the CDR3: TGTGCCAGCAGCGGCCAGGGCTATGGCTACACCTTC. It specifies CASSGQGYGYTF.

The rearrangement links TRBV3-1 (or the pseudogene TRBV3-2) to TRBJ2-7; a weak D match, TRBD1 (6 bases). V lost 4 bases, J lost 4 bases, and 14 bases lay in between. Per germline, CDR1 LGHDT and CDR2 YNNKEL (reference sequence). The CDR3 has 14 residues. The CDR3 loop reads CASSRGAGVYEQYF. CDR3 DNA sequence: TGTGCCAGCAGCCGAGGGGCAGGGGTATACGAGCAGTACTTC.

The chain is built from TRBV7-2 and TRBJ1-5; 8 positions match TRBD1. This CDR3 has 15 amino acids. V was pared by 5 bases and J by 3 bases, with 6 bases of the junction left unmatched. Germline CDR1 is SGHTA and CDR2 is FQGNSA. The CDR3 sequence is CASSPHRGDNQPQHF. CDR3 in DNA: TGTGCCAGCAGCCCCCACAGGGGGGACAATCAGCCCCAGCATTTT. Based on the CDR3 plus reference TRBV7-2 and TRBJ1-5, the full variable domain is GAGVSQSPSNKVTEKGKDVELRCDPISGHTALYWYRQSLGQGLEFLIYFQGNSAPDKSGLPSDRFSAERTGGSVSTLTIQRTQQEDSAVYLCASSPHRGDNQPQHFGDGTRLSIL.

V is TRBV11-2 and J is TRBJ2-1, with D possibly being TRBD2 (8 bases). Trimming cost V 5 bases and J 5 bases, with 16 bases left between them. The CDR3 sequence is 15 residues long. Germline CDR1 is SGHAT and CDR2 is FQNNGV. The CDR3, as DNA: TGTGCCAGCAGCCAGGGGGTAGCGGGAAACAATGAGCAGTTCTTC. This encodes CASSQGVAGNNEQFF.

This chain uses TRBV11-3 with TRBJ2-3; TRBD2 aligns across 12 bases. The J segment lost 10 bases and the V segment lost 5 bases, leaving 7 bases of the junction unmatched. Germline values: CDR1 SGHNT, CDR2 YENEEA. CDR3 length: 14 residues. The DNA of the CDR3 is TGTGCCAGCAGCCGACTAGCGGGGGAGGGGGCGCAGTATTTT. It codes for CASSRLAGEGAQYF.

Here the CDR3 reads CASSYLGTTNTGELFF. The CDR3 coding sequence is TGTGCCAGCAGCTACCTAGGTACTACGAACACCGGGGAGCTGTTTTTT. The J gene is TRBJ2-2, the V gene TRBV7-9; D ambiguous. The CDR3 sequence is 16 residues long. Germline values: CDR1 SEHNR, CDR2 FQNEAQ (reference sequence). V was pared by 4 bases and J by 0 bases, with 12 bases between. The entire variable domain, with the rest obtained from reference TRBV7-9 and TRBJ2-2, is as follows: DTGVSQNPRHKITKRGQNVTFRCDPISEHNRLYWYRQTLGQGPEFLTYFQNEAQLEKSRLLSDRFSAERPKGSFSTLEIQRTEQGDSAMYLCASSYLGTTNTGELFFGEGSRLTVL.

V and J are TRBV5-1 and TRBJ1-2, with TRBD1 identical over 7 bases. The germline V gene encodes CDR1 SGHRS and CDR2 YFSETQ. Trimming took 5 bases from V and 3 from J; bases not matched to a gene: 16. The CDR3 sequence is 17 residues long. The CDR3 region is CASRPDKGALSYYGYTF. In DNA, the CDR3 is TGCGCCAGCAGACCTGACAAGGGGGCCCTAAGCTACTATGGCTACACCTTC.

The chain employs TRBV7-2 and TRBJ2-1; a possible D gene is TRBD2 (5 bases). V was shortened by 0 bases and J by 10 bases, with 10 bases between the two germline ends. Germline V gene sequence: CDR1 SGHTA, CDR2 FQGNSA. This CDR3 region has 13 residues. The CDR3 DNA reads as TGTGCCAGCAGCTTAGCTCCGGGGAGCGAGCAGTTCTTC. The encoded protein is CASSLAPGSEQFF.

The gene calls are TRBV6-4 and TRBJ1-2, with 8 bases that match TRBD1. Germline loops: CDR1 MRHNA, CDR2 SNTAGT. This CDR3 has 14 residues. V lost 9 bases to trimming and J lost 3 bases; unmatched junction nucleotides: 9. CDR3: CARIGQGGDYGYTF. The CDR3 DNA is TGTGCCAGGATCGGACAGGGAGGGGACTATGGCTACACCTTC.

The gene calls are TRBV18 and TRBJ2-5; a weak D match, TRBD1 (6 bases). V was pared by 3 bases and J by 4 bases, with 12 bases between. The CDR3 has 14 residues. Germline assignment: CDR1 KGHSH and CDR2 LQKENI. CDR3 DNA sequence: TGTGCCAGCTCACCCCAGGGGAGAGGAGAGACCCAGTACTTC. Protein product: CASSPQGRGETQYF.

The chain joins TRBV7-2 to TRBJ2-7; 8 bases match TRBD2. The CDR3 covers 14 residues. The V gene's germline CDR1 is SGHTA and CDR2 FQGNSA. V lost 6 bases to trimming and J lost 3 bases; unmatched junction nucleotides: 7. CDR3 in DNA: TGTGCCAGCAGTCCTGCTGCGGGGGGCTACGAGCAGTACTTC. Translated, it gives CASSPAAGGYEQYF.

The V call is TRBV28, the J call TRBJ1-2; 9 bases fit TRBD1. The CDR3 runs to 14 residues. With 6 bases clipped from V and 4 bases from J, the junction kept 6 bases outside the gene matches. Germline V lookup: CDR1 MDHEN, CDR2 SYDVKM. The CDR3, as DNA: TGTGCCAGCAGACAGGGGGCGCCGAGCTATGGCTACACCTTC. Translated: CASRQGAPSYGYTF.

V gene TRBV2 combines with J gene TRBJ1-1; D unresolved. Deletions cut 5 bases from V and 1 base from J, with 14 bases between. The CDR3 length is 15 residues. Germline assignment: CDR1 SNHLY and CDR2 FYNNEI. This CDR3 reads CASSSIQLKNTEAFF. The DNA for the CDR3 is TGTGCCAGCAGTTCAATACAGTTAAAGAACACTGAAGCTTTCTTT.

CDR3 amino acids: CASSQDRAGVPNEQFF. CDR3 nucleotides: TGCGCCAGCAGCCAAGATCGAGCGGGAGTCCCCAATGAGCAGTTCTTC. This chain connects TRBV4-1 to TRBJ2-1, with 8 bases identical to TRBD2. Trimming took 0 bases from V and 6 from J; bases not matched to a gene: 7. The CDR3 runs to 16 residues. Germline V gene sequence: CDR1 MGHRA, CDR2 YSYEKL.

The chain is built from TRBV29-1 and TRBJ2-3, with 8 bases lining up with TRBD1. The V gene's germline CDR1 is SQVTM and CDR2 ANQGSEA. This CDR3 has 13 amino acids. J lost 3 bases, V lost 6 bases, and 5 bases had no gene match. The CDR3 DNA sequence: TGCAGCGTCTCCAGGGGGCGGACAGATACGCAGTATTTT. Its translation: CSVSRGRTDTQYF.

V and J are TRBV5-6 and TRBJ2-1; TRBD2 matches at 8 bases. The V gene's germline CDR1 is SGHDT and CDR2 YYEEEE. The CDR3 consists of 15 residues. V was pared by 0 bases and J by 4 bases, with 3 bases of the junction left unmatched. CDR3 protein: CASSLELAAYNEQFF. CDR3 bases: TGTGCCAGCAGCTTGGAACTAGCGGCTTACAATGAGCAGTTCTTC.

The chain joins TRBV7-3 to TRBJ2-1; TRBD1 matches 8 bases. Germline CDR1 reads SGHTA; CDR2 reads FQGTGA. V gave up 3 bases and J gave up 10 bases; unmatched junction bases: 14. The CDR3 is 16 amino acids. This chain's CDR3 is CASSLGATGVVREQFF. The CDR3, as DNA: TGTGCCAGCAGCTTGGGCGCGACAGGGGTGGTTCGGGAGCAGTTCTTC.

V and J are TRBV4-3 and TRBJ1-6, with D hard to call. V shed 4 bases and J shed 0 bases, with 13 bases lying between them. CDR3 length equals 17 residues. Germline V gene sequence: CDR1 LGHNA, CDR2 YSLEER. CDR3 residues: CASSRLGVSSYNSPLHF. The CDR3 DNA is TGCGCCAGCAGCCGTCTCGGTGTTAGCTCCTATAATTCACCCCTCCACTTT.

The chain employs TRBV9 and TRBJ1-4, with 7 bases fitting TRBD1. Germline V gives CDR1 SGDLS, CDR2 YYNGEE. V lost 10 bases, J lost 5 bases, and 14 bases stayed unmatched. There are 15 residues in the CDR3. The CDR3: CASCPQGQQNEKLFF. As DNA, the CDR3 is TGTGCCTCGTGCCCCCAGGGACAGCAAAATGAAAAACTGTTTTTT.

Only one count was recorded for this clone. The junction departs from the called germline gene at one end, perhaps through a read error. This sequence joins TRBV28 and TRBJ2-3; D not resolved. The CDR3 loop spans 11 amino acids. Germline CDR1 and CDR2: MDHEN and SYDVKM. CDR3 nucleotide sequence: TGTGCCAGCAGTTTGGCAGAAACGCAGTATTTT. Its translation: CASSLAETQYF. Supplemented by reference TRBV28 and TRBJ2-3, the full variable domain reads DVKVTQSSRYLVKRTGEKVFLECVQDMDHENMFWYRQDPGLGLRLIYFSYDVKMKEKGDIPEGYSVSREKKERFSLILESASTNQTSMYLCASSLAETQYFGPGTRLTVL.

The V gene is TRBV6-1, the J gene TRBJ1-2; the D gene is possibly TRBD1 (6 bases). V lost 3 bases, J lost 5 bases, and 19 bases lay in between. CDR1 and CDR2 (germline): MNHNS, SASEGT. The CDR3 has 16 amino acids. CDR3 loop: CASSDVFTGTQYGYTF. As DNA, the CDR3 is TGTGCCAGCAGTGACGTCTTCACCGGGACACAATATGGCTACACCTTC.

The V gene is TRBV2, the J gene TRBJ2-1, with TRBD2 matching over 11 bases. Trimming took 5 bases from V and 4 from J; bases not matched to a gene: 10. CDR1 SNHLY and CDR2 FYNNEI come from the germline V gene. This CDR3 comprises 17 residues. CDR3 sequence reads: CASSLRLAGRGYNEQFF. DNA for the CDR3: TGTGCCAGCAGTCTTCGACTAGCGGGGAGGGGGTACAATGAGCAGTTCTTC.

The CDR3 region has the DNA TGTGCCAGCAGTTTGTTGGGGGGGCAGCCCCAGCATTTT. Its protein is CASSLLGGQPQHF. The V gene is TRBV28, the J gene TRBJ1-5, with D possibly being TRBD1 (5 bases). The V end lost 3 bases, the J end lost 7 bases, and 10 bases lay between the germline ends. Germline V lookup: CDR1 MDHEN, CDR2 SYDVKM. The CDR3 runs to 13 residues.

In its sample, this clone was seen once. The rearrangement uses TRBV19 and TRBJ1-5, with a tentative D call TRBD1 (6 bases). CDR1 and CDR2 from the germline V gene are LNHDA and SQIVND (reference sequence). The CDR3 is 14 residues long. Trimming shortened V by 6 bases and J by 3 bases, and 12 bases separated the two germline ends. Here the CDR3 DNA reads TGTGCCAGTAGAGATGGACAGTACAATCAGCCCCAGCATTTT. Protein: CASRDGQYNQPQHF.

The rearrangement uses TRBV11-2 and TRBJ2-7; 11 bases fit TRBD1. Germline assignment: CDR1 SGHAT and CDR2 FQNNGV. The CDR3 has 14 residues. The junction had 7 bases not matched to a gene; V was cut back by 6 bases and J by 6 bases. The CDR3 DNA sequence: TGTGCCAGCAGGGACAGGGGGCGAGTCGTCGAGCAGTACTTC. Protein sequence: CASRDRGRVVEQYF.

The V gene is TRBV3-1 (or the pseudogene TRBV3-2), the J gene TRBJ1-1; the D gene is possibly TRBD1 (6 bases). V gave up 3 bases and J gave up 1 base, with 12 bases separating them. The CDR3 is 15 residues long. In germline, CDR1 is LGHDT, CDR2 YNNKEL (reference sequence). In nucleotides, the CDR3 is TGTGCCAGCAGCCACTGGGGGACATCGAACACTGAAGCTTTCTTT. It is translated as CASSHWGTSNTEAFF.

The V gene is TRBV6-6, the J gene TRBJ2-7; D unclear. The length of the CDR3 is 12 residues. Germline V gene data show CDR1 as MNHNY and CDR2 as SVGAGI (reference sequence). The V end lost 6 bases, the J end lost 2 bases, and 8 bases lay between the germline ends. This CDR3 reads CASSQQTYEQYF. The DNA for the CDR3 is TGTGCCAGCAGCCAACAGACCTACGAGCAGTACTTC.

This sequence joins TRBV5-1 and TRBJ1-1; D not resolved. The CDR3 is made up of 14 amino acids. Germline V CDR1 and CDR2: SGHRS, YFSETQ. The V and J ends lost 5 bases and 1 base respectively, with 12 bases between them. CDR3 residues: CASRQQKSNTEAFF. CDR3 DNA: TGCGCCAGCAGACAACAGAAATCGAACACTGAAGCTTTCTTT. Supplemented by reference TRBV5-1 and TRBJ1-1, the full variable domain reads KAGVTQTPRYLIKTRGQQVTLSCSPISGHRSVSWYQQTPGQGLQFLFEYFSETQRNKGNFPGRFSGRQFSNSRSEMNVSTLELGDSALYLCASRQQKSNTEAFFGQGTRLTVV.